Listed here are 22 T cell receptor beta chains from one sample, sequenced in a study of blood T cell repertoires in COVID-19. Sequencing used immunoSEQ multiplex PCR; TCRdb keeps in-frame clones, though not all of them. This sample has fewer than 200,000 clones, with about 87% found just once. The specimen sequenced was peripheral blood. All receptors come from a man in his 60s with acute or convalescent COVID-19.

V and J are TRBV27 and TRBJ2-1; 10 bases align to TRBD1. J gave up 10 bases and V 4 bases, and 4 bases lay outside the gene matches. Germline lookup yields CDR1 MNHEY and CDR2 SMNVEV (reference sequence). CDR3 length: 13 residues. The CDR3 DNA is TGTGCCAGCAGTTCCGGACAGGGGGGGGAGCAGTTCTTC. It encodes CASSSGQGGEQFF.

The chain is built from TRBV30 and TRBJ2-2; no definite D call. The CDR3 contains 15 residues. The V end was cut by 3 bases, the J end by 3 bases, with 14 bases between. Germline V CDR1 and CDR2: GTSNPN, SVGIG (reference sequence). The CDR3 loop reads CAWRVKSRDTGELFF. Written as DNA, the CDR3 is TGTGCCTGGAGAGTTAAATCCCGGGACACCGGGGAGCTGTTTTTT.

The rearrangement links TRBV5-4 to TRBJ2-3, with 9 bases matching TRBD1. Germline CDR1 is SGHNT and CDR2 is YYREEE (reference sequence). The CDR3 covers 12 residues. V lost 5 bases, J lost 10 bases, and 5 bases stayed unmatched. The CDR3, as DNA: TGTGCCAGCAGTCATACAGGGGGCGCGCAGTATTTT. Protein: CASSHTGGAQYF.

The chain has TRBV11-2 and TRBJ2-2, with 8 bases lining up with TRBD1. CDR1 SGHAT and CDR2 FQNNGV come from the germline V gene. V was clipped by 1 base and J by 4 bases; unmatched bases: 5. CDR3 size: 16 residues. CDR3 sequence: CASSLVQGAITGELFF. As DNA, the CDR3 is TGTGCCAGCAGCTTAGTCCAGGGGGCTATCACCGGGGAGCTGTTTTTT. The full variable domain, with the rest looked up from reference TRBV11-2 and TRBJ2-2, is EAGVAQSPRYKIIEKRQSVAFWCNPISGHATLYWYQQILGQGPKLLIQFQNNGVVDDSQLPKDRFSAERLKGVDSTLKIQPAKLEDSAVYLCASSLVQGAITGELFFGEGSRLTVL.

This chain uses TRBV5-4 with TRBJ2-3, with 10 bases that match TRBD1. The V gene's germline CDR1 is SGHNT and CDR2 YYREEE (reference sequence). V shed 2 bases and J 9 bases; nucleotides not matched to a gene: 6. This CDR3 comprises 14 residues. DNA of the CDR3: TGTGCCAGCAGCTTCGGGACAGGGGAGTGGACGCAGTATTTT. This encodes CASSFGTGEWTQYF.

This clone was detected once. V usage is TRBV10-3 and J usage is TRBJ1-1, with TRBD1 identical over 7 bases. The length of the CDR3 is 16 residues. Germline-derived CDR1 and CDR2 are ENHRY and SYGVKD. After removal of 6 bases from V and 1 base from J, the junction contained 11 bases not matched to a gene. The CDR3 bases are TGTGCCATCAGATCTCCGACAGGGTCGGAGAACACTGAAGCTTTCTTT. It is translated as CAIRSPTGSENTEAFF.

The V call is TRBV30, the J call TRBJ1-1; 9 bases line up with TRBD1. CDR3 length: 13 residues. Trimming at V came to 4 bases and at J to 4 bases, leaving 4 bases not matched to a gene. From germline, CDR1 is GTSNPN and CDR2 SVGIG (reference sequence). The CDR3 DNA follows: TGTGCCTGGATACAGGGGGCAGTCACTGAAGCTTTCTTT. Protein sequence: CAWIQGAVTEAFF.

The chain joins TRBV27 to TRBJ2-2, with TRBD1 matching 10 bases. The trim removed 6 bases at V and 7 bases at J, leaving 8 bases unmatched. The CDR3 runs to 15 residues. Germline CDR1 is MNHEY and CDR2 is SMNVEV (reference sequence). CDR3 protein: CASRTGTGVIGELFF. The CDR3 DNA is TGTGCCAGCAGGACCGGGACAGGGGTTATCGGGGAGCTGTTTTTT.

V is TRBV19 and J is TRBJ2-1; TRBD1 matches at 8 bases. The CDR3 has 13 residues. Germline-derived CDR1 and CDR2 are LNHDA and SQIVND (reference sequence). The V and J ends lost 7 bases and 8 bases, in that order; junction bases with no gene match: 7. The CDR3 sequence: CASTLTGVDEQFF. The DNA of the CDR3 is TGTGCCAGTACCTTGACAGGGGTCGATGAGCAGTTCTTC.

This clone was seen only once. This chain joins TRBV5-1 and TRBJ1-3, with D unresolved. Germline V lookup: CDR1 SGHRS, CDR2 YFSETQ. The V gene lost 2 bases and the J gene lost 0 bases, with 9 bases spanning the gap. CDR3 size: 15 residues. The CDR3 coding sequence is TGCGCCAGCAGCTTAAACAGTAACTCTGGAAACACCATATATTTT. It encodes CASSLNSNSGNTIYF.

The chain carries TRBV9 and TRBJ1-2, with TRBD1 matching over 7 bases. The junction had 6 bases not matched to a gene; V was cut back by 1 base and J by 6 bases. The CDR3 runs 14 residues. Per the germline V gene, CDR1 is SGDLS and CDR2 is YYNGEE. The CDR3 reads CASSVRITGDGYTF. In DNA form, the CDR3 reads TGTGCCAGCAGCGTAAGGATAACAGGGGATGGCTACACCTTC. Full variable domain (remainder filled in from reference TRBV9 and TRBJ1-2): DSGVTQTPKHLITATGQRVTLRCSPRSGDLSVYWYQQSLDQGLQFLIQYYNGEERAKGNILERFSAQQFPDLHSELNLSSLELGDSALYFCASSVRITGDGYTFGSGTRLTVV.

This chain uses TRBV27 with TRBJ1-5; TRBD1 aligns across 9 bases. The CDR3 consists of 14 residues. The trim removed 5 bases at V and 4 bases at J, leaving 3 bases unmatched. Germline V gene sequence: CDR1 MNHEY, CDR2 SMNVEV (reference sequence). CDR3 nucleotide sequence: TGTGCCAGCAGTCCCGGGACAGGGAATCAGCCCCAGCATTTT. Residues: CASSPGTGNQPQHF.

The chain combines TRBV29-1 with TRBJ1-1; TRBD1 matches 12 bases. This CDR3 contains 15 residues. In germline, CDR1 is SQVTM, CDR2 ANQGSEA. Trimming at V came to 6 bases and at J to 5 bases, leaving 10 bases not matched to a gene. The chain's CDR3 is CSVSGTGGISTEAFF. In DNA form, the CDR3 reads TGCAGCGTCAGTGGGACAGGGGGCATCAGTACTGAAGCTTTCTTT.

The rearrangement uses TRBV7-9 and TRBJ1-6; D gene ambiguous. This CDR3 has 15 amino acids. Trimming stripped 1 base from V and 8 bases from J, with 12 bases between. Germline CDR1 is SEHNR and CDR2 is FQNEAQ (reference sequence). The CDR3 DNA is TGTGCCAGCAGCTTAGTCGCCTCAGGCTATTCACCCCTCCACTTT. Translating gives CASSLVASGYSPLHF.

A few counts support this clone. CDR3 sequence (DNA): TGTGCCAGCAGTGAGCATGCCGAGAATTCAACTAATGAAAAACTGTTTTTT. Protein product: CASSEHAENSTNEKLFF. This chain uses TRBV6-1 with TRBJ1-4; no clear D. The CDR3 runs to 17 residues. Germline CDR1 reads MNHNS; CDR2 reads SASEGT. Trimming removed 3 bases at V and 0 bases at J, with 14 bases between.

The chain uses TRBV27 and TRBJ1-2; D is unclear. Germline CDR1 MNHEY, CDR2 SMNVEV (reference sequence). This CDR3 comprises 13 residues. With 7 bases removed from V and 1 base from J, the gap between germline ends came to 10 bases. DNA of the CDR3: TGTGCCAGCACTAAGGGAGTTAACTATGGCTACACCTTC. Translated, it gives CASTKGVNYGYTF.

The V and J genes are TRBV5-1 and TRBJ2-6, with D perhaps matching TRBD1 (6 bases). CDR3 length equals 15 residues. V lost 0 bases and J 4 bases, leaving 8 bases between the germline ends. The germline V gene has CDR1 SGHRS and CDR2 YFSETQ. CDR3 sequence (DNA): TGCGCCAGCAGCTTGGGGACAGTAGGGGCCAACGTCCTGACTTTC. Its protein is CASSLGTVGANVLTF.

This chain links TRBV12-3 or TRBV12-4 with TRBJ1-2; D gene uncertain. V was cut by 6 bases and J by 2 bases, with 4 bases left in between. The CDR3 is 11 amino acids. CDR3 amino acids: CASRENYGYTF. The CDR3, as DNA: TGTGCCAGCAGGGAGAACTATGGCTACACCTTC.

The chain employs TRBV5-1 and TRBJ1-1, with D possibly TRBD1 on 5 matching bases. V dropped 4 bases and J dropped 0 bases, with 13 bases sitting between them. The CDR3 runs 15 residues. CDR1 and CDR2 (germline): SGHRS, YFSETQ. For the CDR3, the DNA is TGCGCCAGCAGCCCGGGTGCAGGGTTGAACACTGAAGCTTTCTTT. This encodes CASSPGAGLNTEAFF.

The gene calls are TRBV7-3 and TRBJ2-3, with TRBD2 as a possible D gene (6 bases). CDR3 length: 14 amino acids. Germline CDR1 SGHTA, CDR2 FQGTGA. Trimming stripped 4 bases from V and 2 bases from J, with 10 bases between. CDR3 in amino acids: CASSSAGPTDTQYF. As DNA, the CDR3 is TGTGCCAGCAGCTCCGCGGGACCCACAGATACGCAGTATTTT.

V usage is TRBV5-1 and J usage is TRBJ1-4; 8 bases are a match to TRBD1. V trimming: 4 bases; J trimming: 5 bases; junction bases outside the gene matches: 4. The CDR3 has 14 residues. Germline V CDR1 and CDR2: SGHRS, YFSETQ. DNA of the CDR3: TGCGCCAGCAGCGACGACAGGGGAAATGAAAAACTGTTTTTT. Translating gives CASSDDRGNEKLFF.

This sequence joins TRBV19 and TRBJ2-5; the match to TRBD1 covers 9 bases. J lost 7 bases, V lost 4 bases, and 7 bases had no gene match. The CDR3 has 14 residues. Per the germline V gene, CDR1 is LNHDA and CDR2 is SQIVND (reference sequence). The DNA for the CDR3 is TGTGCCAGTAGTACTACAGGGGGCGACGGGACCCAGTACTTC. It translates to CASSTTGGDGTQYF. The full variable domain, completed using reference TRBV19 and TRBJ2-5, is DGGITQSPKYLFRKEGQNVTLSCEQNLNHDAMYWYRQDPGQGLRLIYYSQIVNDFQKGDIAEGYSVSREKKESFPLTVTSAQKNPTAFYLCASSTTGGDGTQYFGPGTRLLVL.